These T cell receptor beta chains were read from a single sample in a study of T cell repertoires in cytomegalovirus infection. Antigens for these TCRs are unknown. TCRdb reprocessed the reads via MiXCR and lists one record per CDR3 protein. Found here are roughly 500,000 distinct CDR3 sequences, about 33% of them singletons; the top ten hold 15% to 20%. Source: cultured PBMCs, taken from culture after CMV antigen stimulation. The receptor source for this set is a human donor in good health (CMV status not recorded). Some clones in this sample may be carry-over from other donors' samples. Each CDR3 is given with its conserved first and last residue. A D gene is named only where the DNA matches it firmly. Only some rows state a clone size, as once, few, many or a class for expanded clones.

cdr3_nt: TGCAGCGTTGAAGGTATTGGACTAGTCTACAATGAGCAGTTCTTC; cdr3_aa: CSVEGIGLVYNEQFF; clone_size: many; v_call: TRBV29-1; j_call: TRBJ2-1; d_call: TRBD2
cdr3_nt: TGTGCCAGCAGCTCATCCACCTCGGATACGCAGTATTTT; cdr3_aa: CASSSSTSDTQYF; clone_size: many; v_call: TRBV7-2; j_call: TRBJ2-3; d_call: NA
cdr3_nt: TGCAGTGCTGCGACTAGACAAGAGACCCAGTACTTC; cdr3_aa: CSAATRQETQYF; clone_size: few; v_call: TRBV20-1; j_call: TRBJ2-5; d_call: NA
cdr3_nt: TGTGCCAGCAGCTTAGGACGGACCAACACCGGGGAGCTGTTTTTT; cdr3_aa: CASSLGRTNTGELFF; clone_size: few; v_call: TRBV7-2; j_call: TRBJ2-2; d_call: NA
cdr3_nt: TGTGCCAGCAGTTTAGAGCCTCCTTTGGGCTACACCTTC; cdr3_aa: CASSLEPPLGYTF; clone_size: NA; v_call: TRBV12-3/TRBV12-4; j_call: TRBJ1-2; d_call: NA
cdr3_nt: TGCGCCAGCAGCCTCAGGGAGGGGAGCTCCTACAATGAGCAGTTCTTC; cdr3_aa: CASSLREGSSYNEQFF; clone_size: many; v_call: TRBV4-1; j_call: TRBJ2-1; d_call: TRBD2
cdr3_nt: TGTGCCAGCAGCTTAGCGCGCGGGACTAGCGGGATTAGCTCCTACAATGAGCAGTTCTTC; cdr3_aa: CASSLARGTSGISSYNEQFF; clone_size: many; v_call: TRBV7-9; j_call: TRBJ2-1; d_call: TRBD2
cdr3_nt: TGTGCCAGCAGCCAAGGGCGACTAGCAGGCACAGATACGCAGTATTTT; cdr3_aa: CASSQGRLAGTDTQYF; clone_size: NA; v_call: TRBV3-1; j_call: TRBJ2-3; d_call: TRBD2
cdr3_nt: TGTGCCAGCAGTTTATATTGGGGAGTCAATCAGCCCCAGCATTTT; cdr3_aa: CASSLYWGVNQPQHF; clone_size: few; v_call: TRBV27; j_call: TRBJ1-5; d_call: NA
cdr3_nt: TGTGCCAGCAGTCCAGGACTAGCGGGAGGCCAGTTCTTC; cdr3_aa: CASSPGLAGGQFF; clone_size: NA; v_call: TRBV28; j_call: TRBJ2-1; d_call: TRBD2
cdr3_nt: TGTGCCAGCAGTTTTGTCTTGGCCCCCAAGAACATTGAAGCTTTCTTT; cdr3_aa: CASSFVLAPKNIEAFF; clone_size: NA; v_call: TRBV12-3/TRBV12-4; j_call: TRBJ1-1; d_call: NA
cdr3_nt: TGTGCCAGCAGTTTCACCTCTAGCACAGATACGCAGTATTTT; cdr3_aa: CASSFTSSTDTQYF; clone_size: many; v_call: TRBV28; j_call: TRBJ2-3; d_call: NA
cdr3_nt: TGTGCCAGCAGTTTCCTCGGACTAGAGTCGGGCGAGCAGTTCTTC; cdr3_aa: CASSFLGLESGEQFF; clone_size: NA; v_call: TRBV27; j_call: TRBJ2-1; d_call: TRBD2
cdr3_nt: TGTGCCAGCAGTGATGTAGCGGGAGATTACGGGGAGCTGTTTTTT; cdr3_aa: CASSDVAGDYGELFF; clone_size: NA; v_call: TRBV6-4; j_call: TRBJ2-2; d_call: TRBD2
cdr3_nt: TGTGCCAGCAGTTTATCCCTGAGACTAGCGGGAGTCTCCTACGAGCAGTACTTC; cdr3_aa: CASSLSLRLAGVSYEQYF; clone_size: NA; v_call: TRBV28; j_call: TRBJ2-7; d_call: TRBD2
cdr3_nt: TGTGCCAGCAGTCCCAGGGAGTTTGAAGAGACCCAGTACTTC; cdr3_aa: CASSPREFEETQYF; clone_size: many; v_call: TRBV12-3/TRBV12-4; j_call: TRBJ2-5; d_call: NA
cdr3_nt: TGTGCCACCTGGGGCGGGTTTGAAGCTTTCTTT; cdr3_aa: CATWGGFEAFF; clone_size: few; v_call: TRBV19; j_call: TRBJ1-1; d_call: NA
cdr3_nt: TGCAGTGCTCGGTCGCCGGGACAGGGTTCGGAGAAACTGTTTTTT; cdr3_aa: CSARSPGQGSEKLFF; clone_size: NA; v_call: TRBV20-1; j_call: TRBJ1-4; d_call: TRBD1
cdr3_nt: TGTGCCATCAGGCCGGCTAGCACAGATACGCAGTATTTT; cdr3_aa: CAIRPASTDTQYF; clone_size: few; v_call: TRBV10-3; j_call: TRBJ2-3; d_call: NA
cdr3_nt: TGCAGTGCTAAAGGGACAGTGGGGGTTCCAGATACGCAGTATTTT; cdr3_aa: CSAKGTVGVPDTQYF; clone_size: few; v_call: TRBV20-1; j_call: TRBJ2-3; d_call: TRBD1
cdr3_nt: TGTGCCAGCAGCTATTACGACAGAACAGATACGCAGTATTTT; cdr3_aa: CASSYYDRTDTQYF; clone_size: NA; v_call: TRBV5-4; j_call: TRBJ2-3; d_call: NA
cdr3_nt: TGTGCCAGCAGTCCTAGCGACCTCACCGGGGAGCTGTTTTTT; cdr3_aa: CASSPSDLTGELFF; clone_size: NA; v_call: TRBV28; j_call: TRBJ2-2; d_call: NA
cdr3_nt: TGTGCCAGCAGTTTAAAGGGAATCTCTGAAGCTTTCTTT; cdr3_aa: CASSLKGISEAFF; clone_size: NA; v_call: TRBV27; j_call: TRBJ1-1; d_call: NA
cdr3_nt: TGCAGTGCTAGATCACGGGAGAATCAGCCCCAGCATTTT; cdr3_aa: CSARSRENQPQHF; clone_size: NA; v_call: TRBV20-1; j_call: TRBJ1-5; d_call: NA
cdr3_nt: TGTGCCAGCCAGACGCCGGGATGGGGCGAAAAACTGTTTTTT; cdr3_aa: CASQTPGWGEKLFF; clone_size: few; v_call: TRBV28; j_call: TRBJ1-4; d_call: NA
cdr3_nt: TGTGCCAGTAGTATAGTGGGCTTCAACAATGAGCAGTTCTTC; cdr3_aa: CASSIVGFNNEQFF; clone_size: NA; v_call: TRBV19; j_call: TRBJ2-1; d_call: NA
cdr3_nt: TGTGCCTGGGGGCCTCGCGGCCTGGTAAGCAATCAGCCCCAGCATTTT; cdr3_aa: CAWGPRGLVSNQPQHF; clone_size: NA; v_call: TRBV30; j_call: TRBJ1-5; d_call: NA
cdr3_nt: TGTGCCAGCAGTCCCCGGTGGGGCCAGCAAGAGACCCAGTACTTC; cdr3_aa: CASSPRWGQQETQYF; clone_size: few; v_call: TRBV6-2/TRBV6-3; j_call: TRBJ2-5; d_call: NA
cdr3_nt: TGTGCCAGCAGCTTAGCCCCGGCGGGAGAGCAGTACTTC; cdr3_aa: CASSLAPAGEQYF; clone_size: few; v_call: TRBV7-9; j_call: TRBJ2-7; d_call: NA
cdr3_nt: TGTGCCAGCAGTGCTCCCGGACAGGTGGACAATGAGCAGTTCTTC; cdr3_aa: CASSAPGQVDNEQFF; clone_size: NA; v_call: TRBV6-1; j_call: TRBJ2-1; d_call: TRBD1
cdr3_nt: TGTGCCAGCAGTGATAGATACTCTGGAAACACCATATATTTT; cdr3_aa: CASSDRYSGNTIYF; clone_size: NA; v_call: TRBV25-1; j_call: TRBJ1-3; d_call: NA
cdr3_nt: TGCAGTGCTAGACAAGGGGTTGTGGAGACCCAGTACTTC; cdr3_aa: CSARQGVVETQYF; clone_size: NA; v_call: TRBV20-1; j_call: TRBJ2-5; d_call: NA
cdr3_nt: TGTGCCAGCAGCTTTGGCGGGAGGGCCGGATACATTCAGTACTTC; cdr3_aa: CASSFGGRAGYIQYF; clone_size: few; v_call: TRBV11-2; j_call: TRBJ2-4; d_call: TRBD2
cdr3_nt: TGTGCCAGCAGCCCGTGGATTGGGTCCGCCAAAGGGGGAAACACCATATATTTT; cdr3_aa: CASSPWIGSAKGGNTIYF; clone_size: NA; v_call: TRBV7-9; j_call: TRBJ1-3; d_call: NA
cdr3_nt: TGTGCCAGCAGCCCCCAACTAGCGGGAGGGAACGAGCAGTACTTC; cdr3_aa: CASSPQLAGGNEQYF; clone_size: NA; v_call: TRBV7-8; j_call: TRBJ2-7; d_call: TRBD2
cdr3_nt: TGTGCCAGCACACGAAAGGCGGTAGCGGGATATAATGAGCAGTTCTTC; cdr3_aa: CASTRKAVAGYNEQFF; clone_size: NA; v_call: TRBV12-3/TRBV12-4; j_call: TRBJ2-1; d_call: TRBD2
cdr3_nt: TGTGCCAGCATTGGGAGCCAAGAGACCCAGTACTTC; cdr3_aa: CASIGSQETQYF; clone_size: NA; v_call: TRBV2; j_call: TRBJ2-5; d_call: NA
cdr3_nt: TGTGCCAGCAGGCGGCCGGGACAGGGTAATGAAAAACTGTTTTTT; cdr3_aa: CASRRPGQGNEKLFF; clone_size: NA; v_call: TRBV6-6; j_call: TRBJ1-4; d_call: TRBD1
cdr3_nt: TGTGCCAGCAGTTTTAGGGGACCCTGGCAATCCACCGGGGAGCTGTTTTTT; cdr3_aa: CASSFRGPWQSTGELFF; clone_size: once; v_call: TRBV12-3/TRBV12-4; j_call: TRBJ2-2; d_call: NA
cdr3_nt: TGTGCCAGCAGCTATCAGGGTGGCGAGCAGTACTTC; cdr3_aa: CASSYQGGEQYF; clone_size: few; v_call: TRBV7-2; j_call: TRBJ2-7; d_call: NA
cdr3_nt: TGTGCCAGCAGCTCCTTGACAGGGGCTGGGGCCAACGTCCTGACTTTC; cdr3_aa: CASSSLTGAGANVLTF; clone_size: NA; v_call: TRBV7-2; j_call: TRBJ2-6; d_call: TRBD1